The 24 T cell receptor beta chains below all came from one sample that was sequenced in a study of T-cell reconstitution after alpha-beta-depleted transplantation in children (dated by TCRdb to the mid-2010s). The library was generated by PCR. Reads for this sample came from an Illumina HiSeq 2500. TCR libraries were prepared with molecular barcoding, using unique molecular identifiers to normalize TCRbeta repertoire quantification. Clones were called with MiXCR by TCRdb after fastp trimmed the public reads at Q25, and only in-frame beta chains were retained. All rows with the same CDR3 protein become a single entry with the most common DNA and genes. Within this sample are a few hundred thousand distinct CDR3 sequences, with approximately 12% of them counted one time only. The leading ten clones occupy 2.2% of the sample. This specimen's treatment or condition label, per the study, means: allogeneic hematopoietic cell transplantation with graft depleted of TCRalphabeta T cells and CD19 B cells.

The sample was PBMCs, mostly from graft donor cells, taken 360 days after TCRalphabeta/CD19-depleted stem cell transplant. All receptors derive from a male patient younger than 18 who had a stem cell transplant for acute myeloid leukemia, so the T cells may come from the graft donor.

On this clonotype: Being one base from a much bigger clone, this may be a read error. The CDR3 bases are TGCAGTGCTAGAGGGGGGAGACTAGCGGGAGGTAGTGAGCAGTTCTTC. Protein sequence: CSARGGRLAGGSEQFF. The genes are TRBV20-1 and TRBJ2-1; the match to TRBD2 covers 13 bases. This CDR3 region has 16 residues. Per germline, CDR1 DFQATT and CDR2 SNEGSKA (reference sequence). Trimming took 1 base from V and 9 from J; bases not matched to a gene: 9.

This clonotype turned up a few times. V and J are TRBV12-3 or TRBV12-4 and TRBJ2-1; 10 positions agree with TRBD2. This CDR3 is 19 amino acids long. The V and J ends lost 1 base and 0 bases, in that order; junction bases with no gene match: 9. CDR3 nucleotide sequence: TGTGCCAGCAGTTTAGTTTTAGCGGGAGGCCGAAGCTCCTACAATGAGCAGTTCTTC. Amino acid sequence: CASSLVLAGGRSSYNEQFF.

This clonotype appeared a few times. The V call is TRBV11-1, the J call TRBJ2-1; 14 positions match TRBD2. CDR1 and CDR2 (germline): SGHAT, FQDESV (reference sequence). CDR3 length equals 18 residues. The trim removed 3 bases at V and 8 bases at J, leaving 12 bases unmatched. CDR3: CASSFRTTGTSGRDEQFF. For the CDR3, the DNA is TGTGCCAGCAGCTTCCGTACTACCGGGACTAGCGGGAGAGATGAGCAGTTCTTC.

This clonotype turned up a few times. The chain is built from TRBV10-3 and TRBJ2-7, with 11 nucleotides matching TRBD1. Trimming cost V 6 bases and J 7 bases; bases outside gene matches: 11. The CDR3 runs to 15 residues. The germline gives CDR1 ENHRY, CDR2 SYGVKD. The CDR3 coding sequence is TGTGCCATCAGCGGCCCGGGACAGGGGGTCAGTGAGCAGTACTTC. Translation gives CAISGPGQGVSEQYF.

The CDR3 DNA reads TGTGCCAGCAGTTACTCGATACAGGACGGCTACACCTTC. Translation gives CASSYSIQDGYTF. The V gene is TRBV6-5, the J gene TRBJ1-2; D possibly corresponds to TRBD1 (5 bases). From germline, CDR1 is MNHEY and CDR2 SVGAGI. This CDR3 is 13 amino acids long. V dropped 0 bases and J dropped 8 bases, with 10 bases sitting between them.

This chain uses TRBV27 with TRBJ2-5; TRBD2 might be the D (5 bases). Looked up from germline, CDR1 is MNHEY and CDR2 is SMNVEV (reference sequence). V was trimmed by 3 bases and J by 2 bases, leaving 13 bases between them. The CDR3 length is 15 residues. The CDR3 coding sequence is TGTGCCAGCAGTTTTTTCAGCGGCGCTCAAGAGACCCAGTACTTC. Amino acid sequence: CASSFFSGAQETQYF.

The chain uses TRBV6-5 and TRBJ2-7; 7 bases fit TRBD2. Trimming at V came to 2 bases and at J to 1 base, leaving 5 bases not matched to a gene. Germline V lookup: CDR1 MNHEY, CDR2 SVGAGI. The CDR3 totals 15 residues. The chain's CDR3 is CASSYDAGASYEQYF. The DNA of the CDR3 is TGTGCCAGCAGTTACGACGCGGGAGCTTCCTACGAGCAGTACTTC.

This chain connects TRBV28 to TRBJ1-1; TRBD1 is a possible D gene (6 bases). CDR1 and CDR2 (germline): MDHEN, SYDVKM. CDR3 length: 14 amino acids. V lost 3 bases and J 4 bases, leaving 12 bases between the germline ends. As DNA, the CDR3 is TGTGCCAGCAGTTTGGCAGGGGCGGGCACTGAAGCTTTCTTT. Translated, it gives CASSLAGAGTEAFF.

This clonotype has a handful of counts. V is TRBV9 and J is TRBJ2-7; possible D gene TRBD2, 6 bases. The CDR3 runs to 15 residues. V was pared by 4 bases and J by 4 bases, with 18 bases between. Germline loops: CDR1 SGDLS, CDR2 YYNGEE. DNA of the CDR3: TGTGCCAGCAGCCCTGAGGGGAGGTTTCCTTACGAGCAGTACTTC. Its protein product is CASSPEGRFPYEQYF.

About this clonotype itself: A read error may explain this, as a much larger clone is one base away. Here the CDR3 reads CASRSPKETEDNEQSF. The CDR3 region has the DNA TGTGCCAGCAGATCCCCGAAGGAGACAGAGGACAATGAGCAGTCCTTC. The rearrangement uses TRBV12-3 or TRBV12-4 and TRBJ2-1; TRBD1 is a possible D gene (5 bases). CDR3 size: 16 residues.

This clonotype was observed many times. V is TRBV9 and J is TRBJ2-3; D is undetermined. V was cut by 3 bases and J by 5 bases, with 25 bases left in between. This CDR3 has 18 amino acids. Per the germline V gene, CDR1 is SGDLS and CDR2 is YYNGEE. For the CDR3, the DNA is TGTGCCAGCAGCGCCCAACTCCTTACTCGGACGGTGGGAGATACGCAGTATTTT. Its translation is CASSAQLLTRTVGDTQYF.

This clonotype has a count of ten or more. The genes are TRBV28 and TRBJ2-2, with 7 bases matching TRBD1. Germline loops: CDR1 MDHEN, CDR2 SYDVKM. The CDR3 is made up of 16 amino acids. J gave up 2 bases and V 4 bases, and 7 bases lay outside the gene matches. The CDR3: CASSSGTVLNTGELFF. CDR3 bases: TGTGCCAGCAGTTCCGGGACAGTCTTAAACACCGGGGAGCTGTTTTTT.

This clonotype has only a few counts. The chain couples TRBV12-3 or TRBV12-4 to TRBJ2-7, with D possibly TRBD1 on 5 matching bases. The V gene lost 3 bases and the J gene lost 2 bases, with 14 bases spanning the gap. The CDR3 runs 15 residues. The CDR3 DNA reads as TGTGCCAGCAGTTTCCGGGCAGGGTCGGCCTACGAGCAGTACTTC. Residues: CASSFRAGSAYEQYF.

The J gene is TRBJ2-2, the V gene TRBV9, with 11 bases lining up with TRBD1. The junction had 7 bases not matched to a gene; V was cut back by 3 bases and J by 6 bases. Germline loops: CDR1 SGDLS, CDR2 YYNGEE. This CDR3 has 16 residues. The CDR3 region has the DNA TGTGCCAGCAGCGAAGGACAGGGGGCTCGGGCCGGGGAGCTGTTTTTT. This gives the protein CASSEGQGARAGELFF.

The V and J genes are TRBV5-1 and TRBJ2-1, with 8 bases fitting TRBD2. V was pared by 2 bases and J by 3 bases, with 7 bases of the junction left unmatched. The CDR3 is 16 amino acids. Germline V gene sequence: CDR1 SGHRS, CDR2 YFSETQ. CDR3 sequence: CASSFVAGSLYNEQFF. In nucleotides, the CDR3 is TGCGCCAGCAGCTTTGTAGCGGGATCTCTCTACAATGAGCAGTTCTTC.

This clonotype has a single count. Mismatch with germline at one junction end may stem from a read error. CDR3 in amino acids: CASSLSGSGADVLTF. The CDR3 DNA reads as TGTGCCAGCAGTTTATCGGGCTCTGGGGCCGACGTCCTGACTTTC. V usage is TRBV28 and J usage is TRBJ2-6; weak D call: TRBD1 (5 bases). This CDR3 comprises 15 residues. The germline CDR1 and CDR2 sequences are MDHEN and SYDVKM.

This clonotype was observed a handful of times. The chain joins TRBV7-6 to TRBJ1-2, with 8 bases identical to TRBD1. Germline lookup yields CDR1 SGHVS and CDR2 FNYEAQ. V lost 5 bases, J lost 2 bases, and 10 bases stayed unmatched. This CDR3 is built from 16 residues. The CDR3 DNA reads as TGTGCCAGCAGCACAGGACAGGGCCAGGGGAACTATGGCTACACCTTC. Protein sequence: CASSTGQGQGNYGYTF.

In this sample, this clonotype turned up a few times. This chain connects TRBV28 to TRBJ2-2; D might be TRBD2 (5 bases). CDR1 is MDHEN and CDR2 is SYDVKM in the germline V gene. Trimming pared 1 base from V and 1 base from J, leaving 10 bases between. The CDR3 covers 16 residues. CDR3 coding DNA: TGTGCCAGCAGTTTATACCTAGCCTGGAACACCGGGGAGCTGTTTTTT. This codes for CASSLYLAWNTGELFF.

This clonotype was detected only a few times. The chain recombines TRBV7-6 with TRBJ2-7; 10 bases map to TRBD2. Germline loops: CDR1 SGHVS, CDR2 FNYEAQ. This CDR3 spans 19 amino acids. J was trimmed by 0 bases and V by 4 bases; bases with no gene match: 15. The CDR3 is CASSYQPGTSALNSYEQYF. The DNA for the CDR3 is TGTGCCAGCAGCTACCAACCCGGGACTAGCGCATTAAACTCCTACGAGCAGTACTTC.

About this clonotype: The junction departs from germline at one end; a sequencing error may be responsible. The chain is built from TRBV28 and TRBJ2-1, with D unclear. The CDR3 extends over 12 amino acids. CDR1 MDHEN and CDR2 SYDVKM come from the germline V gene. The CDR3 region is CASSFRLNEQSF. The CDR3 region has the DNA TGTGCCAGCAGTTTCAGACTCAATGAGCAGTCCTTC.

This clonotype was detected many times. The CDR3 nucleotides are TGTGCCAGCAGACCTTCCGGGACCTCCTACAATGAGCAGTTCTTC. Amino acid sequence: CASRPSGTSYNEQFF. The chain links TRBV27 to TRBJ2-1; D is possibly TRBD1 or TRBD2 (5 bases each). This CDR3 comprises 15 residues. V lost 6 bases and J lost 0, with 12 bases in between. CDR1 is MNHEY and CDR2 is SMNVEV in the germline V gene (reference sequence).

Only a few counts were recorded for this clonotype. This chain links TRBV4-3 with TRBJ1-1, with no clear D. The CDR3 length is 14 residues. Germline V gene sequence: CDR1 LGHNA, CDR2 YSLEER. Trimming pared 4 bases from V and 5 bases from J, leaving 14 bases between. CDR3 amino acids: CASSPSRVGTEAFF. The CDR3 nucleotides read TGCGCCAGCAGCCCCTCGAGGGTTGGGACTGAAGCTTTCTTT.

The chain has TRBV7-2 and TRBJ1-6; the D is unclear. This CDR3 is 17 amino acids long. The germline CDR1 and CDR2 sequences are SGHTA and FQGNSA. Deletions cut 7 bases from V and 0 bases from J, with 16 bases between. CDR3 residues: CASNERFGYSYNSPLHF. CDR3 DNA: TGTGCCAGCAACGAGAGGTTCGGTTACTCCTATAATTCACCCCTCCACTTT.

A few counts support this clonotype. The rearrangement joins TRBV5-4 to TRBJ2-1, with 11 bases matching TRBD2. V was clipped by 5 bases and J by 0 bases; unmatched bases: 7. The CDR3 length is 17 residues. The germline CDR1 and CDR2 sequences are SGHNT and YYREEE (reference sequence). The CDR3 protein is CASSPGTSGRSYNEQFF. Here the CDR3 DNA reads TGTGCCAGCAGTCCCGGGACTAGCGGTCGCTCCTACAATGAGCAGTTCTTC. Full variable domain (rest looked up from reference TRBV5-4 and TRBJ2-1): ETGVTQSPTHLIKTRGQQVTLRCSSQSGHNTVSWYQQALGQGPQFIFQYYREEENGRGNFPPRFSGLQFPNYSSELNVNALELDDSALYLCASSPGTSGRSYNEQFFGPGTRLTVL.